The 20 T cell receptor beta chains below come from one sample, sequenced in a study of lymphopenia after photon versus proton radiotherapy. Profiled with immunoSEQ multiplex PCR; TCRdb holds only in-frame clones, not every one. This sample has around 160,000 clones, with 80% to 90% found just once. Sequencing used peripheral blood, obtained from a patient treated with photon-based radiotherapy. The receptors come from a man over 45 with gastric cancer.

The chain employs TRBV11-3 and TRBJ2-3; perhaps TRBD2 as D (6 bases). Germline-derived CDR1 and CDR2 are SGHNT and YENEEA. Trimming shortened V by 0 bases and J by 3 bases, and 10 bases separated the two germline ends. The CDR3 length is 15 residues. CDR3 sequence reads: CASSLEGGPTDTQYF. The CDR3 bases are TGTGCCAGCAGCTTAGAAGGAGGGCCAACAGATACGCAGTATTTT. Using reference TRBV11-3 and TRBJ2-3 for the parts outside the CDR3, the full variable domain is EAGVVQSPRYKIIEKKQPVAFWCNPISGHNTLYWYLQNLGQGPELLIRYENEEAVDDSQLPKDRFSAERLKGVDSTLKIQPAELGDSAVYLCASSLEGGPTDTQYFGPGTRLTVL.

The chain is built from TRBV9 and TRBJ2-7, with D tentatively TRBD2 (6 bases). This CDR3 spans 15 amino acids. Germline V CDR1 and CDR2: SGDLS, YYNGEE. The V and J ends lost 0 bases and 4 bases respectively, with 14 bases between them. CDR3 sequence reads: CASSVGDSPRYEQYF. CDR3 bases: TGTGCCAGCAGCGTAGGGGACTCTCCCCGGTACGAGCAGTACTTC.

This clone was seen a single time. J is TRBJ2-2 and V is TRBV29-1, with TRBD2 matching over 15 bases. The CDR3 length is 15 residues. CDR1 is SQVTM and CDR2 is ANQGSEA in the germline V gene. Germline trimming cut 7 bases from V and 2 bases from J; bases unmatched to any gene: 2. CDR3 protein: CSAGLAGGNTGELFF. The CDR3 region has the DNA TGCAGCGCGGGACTAGCGGGAGGAAACACCGGGGAGCTGTTTTTT.

The rearrangement uses TRBV4-2 and TRBJ1-2; 7 bases agree with TRBD1. Germline CDR1 is LGHNA and CDR2 is YNFKEQ. The CDR3 length is 18 residues. J lost 9 bases, V lost 4 bases, and 23 bases had no gene match. CDR3 in amino acids: CASSPQGKTGAGLSSYTF. DNA of the CDR3: TGTGCCAGCAGCCCTCAGGGGAAAACAGGGGCCGGACTGTCAAGCTACACCTTC.

The chain carries TRBV5-6 and TRBJ2-3; no clear D. Germline loops: CDR1 SGHDT, CDR2 YYEEEE. The CDR3 extends over 15 amino acids. Trimming left V 4 bases short and J 2 bases short, with 14 bases between. DNA for the CDR3: TGTGCCAGCAGCCCGGGCGGACGGAACACAGATACGCAGTATTTT. This sequence encodes CASSPGGRNTDTQYF.

J is TRBJ1-2 and V is TRBV14, with 10 bases fitting TRBD1. With V trimmed by 5 bases and J by 3 bases, 3 bases remained unmatched. Germline CDR1 SGHDN, CDR2 FVKESK. This CDR3 region has 14 residues. This CDR3 is CASSGDRGHYGYTF. In DNA form, the CDR3 reads TGTGCCAGCAGCGGCGACAGGGGGCACTATGGCTACACCTTC.

This clone has a single count. The rearrangement links TRBV30 to TRBJ1-1; 7 nucleotides line up with TRBD1. Germline-derived CDR1 and CDR2 are GTSNPN and SVGIG (reference sequence). This CDR3 is built from 14 residues. V trimming: 7 bases; J trimming: 2 bases; junction bases outside the gene matches: 10. The CDR3 DNA follows: TGTGCCTTTACCATAAAAGGGGGCAACACTGAAGCTTTCTTT. This gives the protein CAFTIKGGNTEAFF.

V gene TRBV30 combines with J gene TRBJ1-5; the D is unclear. The CDR3 has 12 residues. Between the trimmed V and J ends, which lost 1 base and 3 bases, there was a span of 4 bases. Germline loops: CDR1 GTSNPN, CDR2 SVGIG (reference sequence). CDR3 in amino acids: CAWSADNQPQHF. The CDR3 nucleotides read TGTGCCTGGAGTGCAGACAATCAGCCCCAGCATTTT.

This chain joins TRBV11-2 and TRBJ2-2; 9 bases fit TRBD2. This CDR3 is built from 14 residues. The germline gives CDR1 SGHAT, CDR2 FQNNGV. The V segment lost 3 bases and the J segment 6 bases; nucleotides outside the gene matches: 2. The CDR3 DNA is TGTGCCAGCAGCTTTAGCGGGAGAGCCGGGGAGCTGTTTTTT. Protein product: CASSFSGRAGELFF.

This clone was recorded only once. Additional DNA sequences in this sample encode the identical CDR3. The CDR3 loop reads CASSRGDRRLNTEAFF. CDR3 DNA: TGCGCCAGCAGCCGAGGGGACAGGAGACTCAACACTGAAGCTTTCTTT. The rearrangement uses TRBV5-1 and TRBJ1-1; 8 positions match TRBD1. This CDR3 contains 16 residues. V lost 4 bases to trimming and J lost 2 bases; unmatched junction nucleotides: 10. Germline assignment: CDR1 SGHRS and CDR2 YFSETQ.

V is TRBV6-5 and J is TRBJ2-3; D may be TRBD2 (6 bases). CDR1 is MNHEY and CDR2 is SVGAGI in the germline V gene. Between the trimmed V and J ends, which lost 5 bases and 1 base, there was a span of 13 bases. This CDR3 is built from 15 residues. CDR3 DNA sequence: TGTGCCAGCAGTCTAGCGAAGTGGGGCACAGATACGCAGTATTTT. It is translated as CASSLAKWGTDTQYF.

The chain joins TRBV6-1 to TRBJ2-7; 10 bases are a match to TRBD2. Germline lookup yields CDR1 MNHNS and CDR2 SASEGT. Trimming at V came to 10 bases and at J to 2 bases, leaving 8 bases not matched to a gene. CDR3 size: 14 residues. The CDR3 is CATQAGGRTYEQYF. The CDR3 DNA reads TGTGCCACCCAAGCGGGAGGGCGGACCTACGAGCAGTACTTC.

The chain combines TRBV7-9 with TRBJ2-5; 9 bases fit TRBD1. Unmatched junction bases numbered 14, after V lost 7 bases and J lost 8 bases. There are 15 residues in the CDR3. CDR1 and CDR2 from the germline V gene are SEHNR and FQNEAQ (reference sequence). The CDR3 DNA sequence: TGTGCCAGCAACCCCGACGGACAGGGGTCCGGAACCCAGTACTTC. As protein: CASNPDGQGSGTQYF.

This rearrangement joins TRBV7-9 to TRBJ2-7; D is unresolved. The length of the CDR3 is 14 residues. The V end lost 5 bases, the J end lost 3 bases, and 14 bases lay between the germline ends. Looked up from germline, CDR1 is SEHNR and CDR2 is FQNEAQ (reference sequence). In DNA, the CDR3 is TGTGCCAGCAGCCCACGTGCAGACAACTACGAGCAGTACTTC. Translation: CASSPRADNYEQYF. Full variable domain (rest looked up from reference TRBV7-9 and TRBJ2-7): DTGVSQNPRHKITKRGQNVTFRCDPISEHNRLYWYRQTLGQGPEFLTYFQNEAQLEKSRLLSDRFSAERPKGSFSTLEIQRTEQGDSAMYLCASSPRADNYEQYFGPGTRLTVT.

This clone was detected only once. The identical CDR3 is also encoded by other nucleotide sequences in the sample. This chain connects TRBV6-5 to TRBJ2-3; 8 bases map to TRBD2. Trimming at V came to 3 bases and at J to 0 bases, leaving 2 bases not matched to a gene. The CDR3 contains 15 residues. CDR1 and CDR2 from the germline V gene are MNHEY and SVGAGI. The CDR3 coding sequence is TGTGCCAGCAGTTATAGCGGGACCAGCACAGATACGCAGTATTTT. Translated: CASSYSGTSTDTQYF.

The V and J genes are TRBV6-6 and TRBJ2-7; a weak D match, TRBD2 (7 bases). Deletions cut 2 bases from V and 4 bases from J, with 12 bases between. Germline lookup yields CDR1 MNHNY and CDR2 SVGAGI (reference sequence). The CDR3 consists of 14 residues. The CDR3 region is CASSYARGGYEQYF. The CDR3 nucleotides read TGTGCCAGCAGTTACGCTAGGGGGGGTTACGAGCAGTACTTC.

This chain uses TRBV5-1 with TRBJ1-2, with no clear D. The CDR3 is made up of 14 amino acids. From germline, CDR1 is SGHRS and CDR2 YFSETQ. V was pared by 1 base and J by 5 bases, with 12 bases between. The CDR3 coding sequence is TGCGCCAGCAGCTTGACGAATCTGGGTTATGGCTACACCTTC. As protein: CASSLTNLGYGYTF.

The chain carries TRBV5-8 and TRBJ1-2; 8 bases are a match to TRBD1. V gave up 4 bases and J gave up 13 bases; unmatched junction bases: 15. The V gene's germline CDR1 is SGHTS and CDR2 YDEGEE. This CDR3 contains 14 residues. The CDR3 DNA is TGTGCCAGCAGCCCTGGTTTGGGACAGGAATCGTGCACCTTC. Its translation: CASSPGLGQESCTF.

The rearrangement links TRBV7-2 to TRBJ2-1; TRBD2 matches at 13 bases. V shed 1 base and J 10 bases; nucleotides not matched to a gene: 10. Germline V gene data show CDR1 as SGHTA and CDR2 as FQGNSA. CDR3 length: 17 amino acids. The CDR3 coding sequence is TGTGCCAGCAGCTTAGGCCCCACTAGCGGGAGGGCCGGAGAGCAGTTCTTC. Encoded protein: CASSLGPTSGRAGEQFF.

This clone was seen more than once but under ten times. The rearrangement joins TRBV27 to TRBJ1-5; D might be TRBD1 (6 bases). Germline V gene sequence: CDR1 MNHEY, CDR2 SMNVEV (reference sequence). CDR3 length: 15 amino acids. The germline V and J ends were trimmed by 5 bases and 3 bases, with 14 bases remaining between them. The CDR3 sequence is CASSPSGANNQPQHF. For the CDR3, the DNA is TGTGCCAGCAGTCCCTCAGGGGCCAACAATCAGCCCCAGCATTTT.